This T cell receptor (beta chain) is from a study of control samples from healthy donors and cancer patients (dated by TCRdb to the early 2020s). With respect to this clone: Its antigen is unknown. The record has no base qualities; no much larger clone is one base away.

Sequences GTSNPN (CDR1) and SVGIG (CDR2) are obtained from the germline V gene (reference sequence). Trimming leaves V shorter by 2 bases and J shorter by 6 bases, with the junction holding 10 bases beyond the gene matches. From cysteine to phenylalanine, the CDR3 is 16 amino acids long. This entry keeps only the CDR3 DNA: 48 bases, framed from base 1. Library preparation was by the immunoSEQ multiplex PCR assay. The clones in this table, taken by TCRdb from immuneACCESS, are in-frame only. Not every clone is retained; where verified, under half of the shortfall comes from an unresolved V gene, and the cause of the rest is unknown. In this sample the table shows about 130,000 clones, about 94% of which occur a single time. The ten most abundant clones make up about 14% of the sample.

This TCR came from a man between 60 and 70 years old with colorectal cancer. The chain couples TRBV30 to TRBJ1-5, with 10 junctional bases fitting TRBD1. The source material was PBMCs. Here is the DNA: TGTGCCTGGAGTAGCGCGGGACAGGGGTTTGGTCAGCCCCAGCATTTT. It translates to CAWSSAGQGFGQPQHF.